This T cell receptor (beta chain) was documented in a study of blood T cell repertoires in COVID-19 (dated by TCRdb to 2018 to 2020). Describing the broader study: Samples covering the acute and convalescent phases of COVID-19 were provided by collaborators in the United States, Italy and Spain. The material from the prospective study consisted of cDNA or gDNA derived from T cells, B-cell-depleted T cells, or PBMCs. Deeply sampled blood TCRbeta repertoires from subjects exposed to, actively infected with, or recovered from COVID-19 were included in the dataset. A freely available public database, intended as a resource for researchers studying the immune response to SARS-CoV-2, is where the repertoires were released. Samples were obtained from the ongoing ImmuneRACE study (first 160 participants) and from over a thousand subjects provided by 6 global collaborators. The sample metadata nearly always contained a de-identified subject ID, COVID-19 status, age in years and sex. Where HLA class I and class II types were available, the types were taken from metadata supplied by the sample provider, not from assay-based typing. Findings and caveats that apply to the study as a whole: How much clinical and demographic metadata was included differed by source and by participant, and the metadata was provided uncurated.

A remark on this clone: It has no known antigen specificity. No qualities accompany the bases; no much larger clone lies one base away.

Whole blood was collected in K2EDTA tubes by collaborating institutions according to the institutions' own protocols. Collaborator samples were shipped for TCRbeta analysis as frozen whole blood, isolated PBMCs, or DNA extracted from either sample type. The CDR3 goes from the cysteine to the phenylalanine over 16 residues. Only the CDR3 part of the read is kept: 48 bases, read in frame from the first base. Reading the germline V gene gives CDR1 SGHRS and CDR2 YFSETQ. Trimming removed 0 bases from V and 3 bases from J; the gene matches leave 9 bases unexplained. TCRbeta CDR3 regions were amplified from genomic DNA by means of the immunoSEQ Assay, a bias-controlled multiplex PCR. Per the source publication's procedure: Nucleated cell counts per sample were estimated from amplification of reference gene primers within the assay. To quantify the absolute abundance of each unique TCRbeta CDR3 rearrangement, sequence reads were collapsed and filtered. For each sample, productive Simpson clonality was calculated by taking the square root of Simpson's diversity index across productive rearrangements. Imported from immuneACCESS, the table was reduced by TCRdb to in-frame sequences with V and J called. These copies leave out some clones; in studies compared against another copy, an unresolved V gene accounts for under half, and the cause of the remainder is not known. V and J calls and clone size are copied from that table; D and trimming were computed from the DNA. A total of roughly 53,000 clones appear in this sample, 90% of them only once. Of the sample, about 7.7% falls within the top ten clones.

Specimen: peripheral blood. The sequence is built from TRBV5-1 and TRBJ2-7, and 7 bases in between align with TRBD1. The sequence derives from a woman in her 40s with active COVID-19. The DNA is as follows: TGCGCCAGCAGCTTGGAAACCGGGACAGCACACTACGAGCAGTACTTC. Its product reads: CASSLETGTAHYEQYF.